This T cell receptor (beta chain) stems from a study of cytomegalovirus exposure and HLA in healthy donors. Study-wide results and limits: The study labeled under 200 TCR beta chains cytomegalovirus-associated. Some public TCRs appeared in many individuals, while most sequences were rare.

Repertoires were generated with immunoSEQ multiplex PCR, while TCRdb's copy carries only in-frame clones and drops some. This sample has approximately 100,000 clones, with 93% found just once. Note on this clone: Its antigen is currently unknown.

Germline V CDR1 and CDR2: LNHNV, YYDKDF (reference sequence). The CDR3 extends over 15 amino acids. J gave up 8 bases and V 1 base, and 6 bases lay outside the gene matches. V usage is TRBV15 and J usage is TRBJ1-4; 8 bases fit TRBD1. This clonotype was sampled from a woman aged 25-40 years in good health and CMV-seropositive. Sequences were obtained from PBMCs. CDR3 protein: CATSRGDRGREKLFF. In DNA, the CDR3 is TGTGCCACCAGCAGAGGCGACAGGGGTCGGGAAAAACTGTTTTTT.